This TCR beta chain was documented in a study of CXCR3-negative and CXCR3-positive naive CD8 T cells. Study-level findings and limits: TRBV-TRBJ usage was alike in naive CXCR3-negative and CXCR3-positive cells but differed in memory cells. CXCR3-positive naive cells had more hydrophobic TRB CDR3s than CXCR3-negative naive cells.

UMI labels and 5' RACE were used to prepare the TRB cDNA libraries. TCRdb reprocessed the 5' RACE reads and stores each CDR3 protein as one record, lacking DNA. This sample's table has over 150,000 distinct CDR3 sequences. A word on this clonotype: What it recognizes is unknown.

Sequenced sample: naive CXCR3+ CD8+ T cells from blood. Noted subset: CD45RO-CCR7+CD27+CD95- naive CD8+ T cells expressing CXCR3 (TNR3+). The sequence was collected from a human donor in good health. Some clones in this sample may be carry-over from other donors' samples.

The CDR3 protein is CSARDFVGGAYNEQFF. This chain uses TRBV20-1 with TRBJ2-1; TCRdb's D gene call, TRBD2, goes unchecked for lack of DNA. The CDR3 is made up of 16 amino acids. Germline V gene sequence: CDR1 DFQATT, CDR2 SNEGSKA (reference sequence).